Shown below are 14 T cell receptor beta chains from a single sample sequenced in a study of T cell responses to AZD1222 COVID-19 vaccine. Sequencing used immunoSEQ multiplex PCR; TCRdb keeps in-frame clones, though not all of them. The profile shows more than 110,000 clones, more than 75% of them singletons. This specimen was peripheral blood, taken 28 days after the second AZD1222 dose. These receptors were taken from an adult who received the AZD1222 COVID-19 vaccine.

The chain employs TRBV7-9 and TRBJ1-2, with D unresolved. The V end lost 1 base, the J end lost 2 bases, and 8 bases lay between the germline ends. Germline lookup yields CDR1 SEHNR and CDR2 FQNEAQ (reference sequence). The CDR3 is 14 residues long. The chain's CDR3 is CASSLEGRNYGYTF. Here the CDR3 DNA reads TGTGCCAGCAGCTTAGAAGGCAGAAACTATGGCTACACCTTC. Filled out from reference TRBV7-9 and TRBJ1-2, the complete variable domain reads DTGVSQNPRHKITKRGQNVTFRCDPISEHNRLYWYRQTLGQGPEFLTYFQNEAQLEKSRLLSDRFSAERPKGSFSTLEIQRTEQGDSAMYLCASSLEGRNYGYTFGSGTRLTVV.

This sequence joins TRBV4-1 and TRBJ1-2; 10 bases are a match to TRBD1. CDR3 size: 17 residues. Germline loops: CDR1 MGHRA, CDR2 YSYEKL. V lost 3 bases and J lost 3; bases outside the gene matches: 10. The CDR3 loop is CASSHPARDRGDYGYTF. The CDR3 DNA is TGCGCCAGCAGCCATCCCGCCAGGGACAGGGGCGACTATGGCTACACCTTC.

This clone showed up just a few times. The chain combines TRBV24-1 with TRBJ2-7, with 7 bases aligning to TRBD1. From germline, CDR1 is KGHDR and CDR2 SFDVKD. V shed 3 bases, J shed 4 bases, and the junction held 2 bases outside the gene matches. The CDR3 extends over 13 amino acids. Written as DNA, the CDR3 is TGTGCCACCAGTGATACAGGGGTTTACGAGCAGTACTTC. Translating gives CATSDTGVYEQYF.

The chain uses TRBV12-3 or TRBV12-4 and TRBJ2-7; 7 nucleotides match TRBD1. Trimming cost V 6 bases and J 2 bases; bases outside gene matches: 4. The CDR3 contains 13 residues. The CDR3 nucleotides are TGTGCCAGCAGCCGGGACAGAGCCTACGAGCAGTACTTC. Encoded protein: CASSRDRAYEQYF.

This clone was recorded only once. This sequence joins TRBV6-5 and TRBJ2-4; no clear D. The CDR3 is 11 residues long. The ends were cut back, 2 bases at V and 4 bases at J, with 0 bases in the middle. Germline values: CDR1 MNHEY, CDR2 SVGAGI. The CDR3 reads CASSYKNIQYF. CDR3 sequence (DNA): TGTGCCAGCAGTTACAAAAACATTCAGTACTTC.

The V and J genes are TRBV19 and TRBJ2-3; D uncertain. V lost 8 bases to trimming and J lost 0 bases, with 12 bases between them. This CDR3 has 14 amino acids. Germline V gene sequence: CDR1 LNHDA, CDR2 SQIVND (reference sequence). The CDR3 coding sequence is TGTGCCAGTCAGGCCCAAGCTAGCACAGATACGCAGTATTTT. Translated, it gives CASQAQASTDTQYF.

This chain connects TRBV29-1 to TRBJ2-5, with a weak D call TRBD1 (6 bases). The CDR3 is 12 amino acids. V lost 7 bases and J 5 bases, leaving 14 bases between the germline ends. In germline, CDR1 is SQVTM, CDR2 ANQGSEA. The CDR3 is CSDRTVRETQYF. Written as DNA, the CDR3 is TGCAGCGACCGGACAGTACGGGAGACCCAGTACTTC. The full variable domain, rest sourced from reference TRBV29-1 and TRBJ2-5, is SAVISQKPSRDICQRGTSLTIQCQVDSQVTMMFWYRQQPGQSLTLIATANQGSEATYESGFVIDKFPISRPNLTFSTLTVSNMSPEDSSIYLCSDRTVRETQYFGPGTRLLVL.

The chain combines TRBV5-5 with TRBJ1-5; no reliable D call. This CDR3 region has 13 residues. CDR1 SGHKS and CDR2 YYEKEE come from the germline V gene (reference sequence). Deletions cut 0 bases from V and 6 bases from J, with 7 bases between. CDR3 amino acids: CASSLGEIQPQHF. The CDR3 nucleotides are TGTGCCAGCAGCTTGGGGGAGATTCAGCCCCAGCATTTT.

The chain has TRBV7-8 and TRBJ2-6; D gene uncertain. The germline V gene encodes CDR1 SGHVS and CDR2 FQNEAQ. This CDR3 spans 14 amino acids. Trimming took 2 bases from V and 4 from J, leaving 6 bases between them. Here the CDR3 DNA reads TGTGCCAGCAGCTTACTTTTCGGGGCCAACGTCCTGACTTTC. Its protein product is CASSLLFGANVLTF.

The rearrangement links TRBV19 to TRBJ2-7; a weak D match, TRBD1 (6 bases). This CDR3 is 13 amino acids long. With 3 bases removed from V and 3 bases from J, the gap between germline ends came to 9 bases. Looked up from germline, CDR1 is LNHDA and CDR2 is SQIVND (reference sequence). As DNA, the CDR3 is TGTGCCAGTAGTATGGTCAGGGGCTACGAGCAGTACTTC. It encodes CASSMVRGYEQYF.

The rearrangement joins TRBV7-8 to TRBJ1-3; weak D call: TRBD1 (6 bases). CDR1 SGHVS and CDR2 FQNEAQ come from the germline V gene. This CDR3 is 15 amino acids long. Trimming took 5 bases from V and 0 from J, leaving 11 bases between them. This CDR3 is CASSERQVSGNTIYF. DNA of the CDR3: TGTGCCAGCAGCGAACGACAGGTCTCTGGAAACACCATATATTTT.

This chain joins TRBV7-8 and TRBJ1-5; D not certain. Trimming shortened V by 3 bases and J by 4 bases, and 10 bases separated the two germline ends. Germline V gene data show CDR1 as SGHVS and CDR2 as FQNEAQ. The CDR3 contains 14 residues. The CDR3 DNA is TGTGCCAGCAGCTTGAGGGTCGGAAATCAGCCCCAGCATTTT. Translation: CASSLRVGNQPQHF.

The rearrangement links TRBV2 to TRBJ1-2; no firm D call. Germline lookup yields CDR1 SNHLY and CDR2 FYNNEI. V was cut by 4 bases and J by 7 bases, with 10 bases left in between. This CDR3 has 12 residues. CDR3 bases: TGTGCCAGCAGTGTAGGAGGGCTTGGCTACACCTTC. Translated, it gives CASSVGGLGYTF.

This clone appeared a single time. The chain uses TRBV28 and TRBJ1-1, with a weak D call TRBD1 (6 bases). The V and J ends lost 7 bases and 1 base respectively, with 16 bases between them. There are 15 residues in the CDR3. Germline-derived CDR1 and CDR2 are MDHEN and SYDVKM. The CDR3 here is CASTLGGAANTEAFF. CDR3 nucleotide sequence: TGTGCCAGCACCCTCGGGGGGGCAGCGAACACTGAAGCTTTCTTT.